The present entry profiles one TCR beta chain with its context. These data belong to a study of blood T cell repertoires in COVID-19. In the study overall: The origin of the acute and convalescent COVID-19 samples was the United States, Italy and Spain. Sources were T cells, B-cell-depleted T cells, or PBMCs; the material itself was cDNA or gDNA.

In the source study's methods: Counts of nucleated cells, estimated from reference gene primer amplification, were obtained. Profiling relied on immunoSEQ multiplex PCR, and the TCRdb table lists in-frame clones only, not all of them. From that table come the V and J calls and clone size; the DNA was used to work out D and trimming. The profile shows over 200,000 clones, approximately 86% of them singletons. Germline V gene lookup returns CDR1 SGHRS and CDR2 YFSETQ. Trimming took 0 bases from V and 3 from J, leaving 8 bases between them. The length of the CDR3 is 14 residues. The V gene is TRBV5-1, the J gene TRBJ2-3, with TRBD2 as a possible D gene (5 bases). The sequence derives from a young woman who had recovered from COVID-19. Sequencing was performed on peripheral blood. The CDR3 here is CASSLVLGTDTQYF. Here the CDR3 DNA reads TGCGCCAGCAGCTTGGTACTAGGAACAGATACGCAGTATTTT.